These 24 T cell receptor beta chains were sequenced from one sample in a study of cytomegalovirus exposure and HLA in healthy donors. The PCR made use of 60 Vbeta and 13 Jbeta primers. Clones were sequenced by immunoSEQ multiplex PCR, and TCRdb holds only the in-frame ones, with some missing. Altogether 160,000 or so clones are present, around nine tenths being singletons, with the ten largest covering more than 0.7%. Material: PBMCs. The receptors originated from a woman between 25 and 40 years old in good health and CMV-seronegative.

The rearrangement uses TRBV11-2 and TRBJ1-2; no firm D call. Trimming took 5 bases from V and 5 from J, leaving 15 bases between them. This CDR3 spans 14 amino acids. CDR1 SGHAT and CDR2 FQNNGV come from the germline V gene. The CDR3 bases are TGTGCCAGCAGCCCGGACCATGGGGAGTATGGCTACACCTTC. Its protein is CASSPDHGEYGYTF.

CDR3 DNA: TGTGCCAGCAGCTTAGAGACAGGGATTTTGGGCAATCAGCCCCAGCATTTT. Its translation: CASSLETGILGNQPQHF. V is TRBV7-9 and J is TRBJ1-5; TRBD1 agrees at 7 bases. CDR1 and CDR2 (germline): SEHNR, FQNEAQ (reference sequence). V trimming: 1 base; J trimming: 2 bases; junction bases outside the gene matches: 8. This CDR3 contains 17 residues.

The CDR3 reads CASSLRGRGPNQPQHF. The CDR3 bases are TGTGCCAGCAGTTTGCGAGGGAGAGGGCCCAATCAGCCCCAGCATTTT. V is TRBV27 and J is TRBJ1-5; D gene unclear. Germline CDR1 and CDR2: MNHEY and SMNVEV (reference sequence). This CDR3 region has 16 residues. V lost 3 bases, J lost 3 bases, and 15 bases lay in between.

A remark on this clone: Germline is not matched at one junction end, which may reflect a read error. The rearrangement uses TRBV27 and TRBJ1-2, with 10 nucleotides matching TRBD1. CDR1 and CDR2 from the germline V gene are MNHEY and SMNVEV (reference sequence). The CDR3 length is 15 residues. Written as DNA, the CDR3 is TGTGCCAGCAGTTGGGGGGACAGGGGCCGGGATGGCTACGCCTTC. It specifies CASSWGDRGRDGYAF.

The V and J genes are TRBV19 and TRBJ2-1; 8 positions agree with TRBD2. CDR3 length: 19 amino acids. J was trimmed by 1 base and V by 3 bases; bases with no gene match: 14. The V gene's germline CDR1 is LNHDA and CDR2 SQIVND (reference sequence). The CDR3 spells CASSIEYLSGIGSYNEQFF. CDR3 coding DNA: TGTGCCAGTAGTATCGAGTATCTTAGCGGGATTGGGTCCTACAATGAGCAGTTCTTC.

The rearrangement uses TRBV2 and TRBJ2-2; 7 positions match TRBD1. CDR1 is SNHLY, CDR2 FYNNEI, per germline. Losses at the gene ends were 3 bases for V and 4 bases for J; bases not matched to a gene: 11. This CDR3 spans 17 amino acids. The CDR3 loop is CASSDFNKGAITGELFF. The CDR3 region has the DNA TGTGCCAGCAGTGATTTCAATAAGGGGGCGATCACCGGGGAGCTGTTTTTT.

V and J are TRBV27 and TRBJ1-6; 10 bases align to TRBD1. Germline V gene lookup returns CDR1 MNHEY and CDR2 SMNVEV (reference sequence). The CDR3 is 17 amino acids. Trimming cost V 3 bases and J 1 base; bases outside gene matches: 3. In nucleotides, the CDR3 is TGTGCCAGCAGTTTGACAGGGGGCGGTTCCTATAATTCACCCCTCCACTTT. The encoded protein is CASSLTGGGSYNSPLHF.

The V and J genes are TRBV6-4 and TRBJ2-1; TRBD2 agrees at 11 bases. Germline assignment: CDR1 MRHNA and CDR2 SNTAGT. J lost 15 bases, V lost 1 base, and 5 bases had no gene match. The CDR3 is 13 amino acids. CDR3 sequence reads: CASSDYSGGAAFF. Here the CDR3 DNA reads TGTGCCAGCAGTGACTATAGCGGGGGGGCTGCGTTCTTC.

The chain recombines TRBV9 with TRBJ1-1; 8 bases map to TRBD1. CDR3 size: 15 residues. V lost 3 bases and J lost 6; bases outside the gene matches: 10. The germline CDR1 and CDR2 sequences are SGDLS and YYNGEE. CDR3 nucleotide sequence: TGTGCCAGCAGCGGGAGCACAGGGGGAAGGTCTGAAGCTTTCTTT. Translated, it gives CASSGSTGGRSEAFF.

The gene calls are TRBV5-4 and TRBJ1-2, with 11 nucleotides matching TRBD1. From germline, CDR1 is SGHNT and CDR2 YYREEE (reference sequence). The CDR3 runs to 15 residues. Trimming at V came to 0 bases and at J to 8 bases, leaving 6 bases not matched to a gene. The CDR3 DNA is TGTGCCAGCAGCTTGGTAGGACAGGGGGCGCCCGGCTACACCTTC. This encodes CASSLVGQGAPGYTF. Together with reference TRBV5-4 and TRBJ1-2, the CDR3 gives the full variable domain: ETGVTQSPTHLIKTRGQQVTLRCSSQSGHNTVSWYQQALGQGPQFIFQYYREEENGRGNFPPRFSGLQFPNYSSELNVNALELDDSALYLCASSLVGQGAPGYTFGSGTRLTVV.

CDR3 loop: CASSRQGADYGYTF. Written as DNA, the CDR3 is TGTGCCAGCAGTCGACAGGGGGCTGACTATGGCTACACCTTC. V gene TRBV2 combines with J gene TRBJ1-2; TRBD1 aligns across 10 bases. V lost 5 bases, J lost 3 bases, and 3 bases stayed unmatched. The CDR3 spans 14 residues. The V gene's germline CDR1 is SNHLY and CDR2 FYNNEI.

This chain uses TRBV6-6 with TRBJ2-1; D uncertain. V was cut by 1 base and J by 10 bases, with 11 bases left in between. Germline V lookup: CDR1 MNHNY, CDR2 SVGAGI (reference sequence). This CDR3 is 13 amino acids long. This CDR3 is CASSYFERREQFF. The CDR3 region has the DNA TGTGCCAGCAGTTACTTTGAACGTCGGGAGCAGTTCTTC.

The V gene is TRBV6-5, the J gene TRBJ2-1, with a possible D match to TRBD2 (7 bases). The length of the CDR3 is 15 residues. V was trimmed by 6 bases and J by 2 bases, leaving 14 bases between them. Germline V CDR1 and CDR2: MNHEY, SVGAGI. The CDR3 protein is CASSSWGGPYNEQFF. The DNA of the CDR3 is TGTGCCAGCAGCTCCTGGGGGGGGCCCTACAATGAGCAGTTCTTC.

V usage is TRBV5-1 and J usage is TRBJ1-1; D gene ambiguous. V was cut by 0 bases and J by 4 bases, with 10 bases left in between. The CDR3 is made up of 14 amino acids. Germline V gene sequence: CDR1 SGHRS, CDR2 YFSETQ. This CDR3 reads CASSLGRVGTEAFF. The CDR3 DNA is TGCGCCAGCAGCTTGGGTCGGGTGGGCACTGAAGCTTTCTTT. The full variable domain, its missing parts supplied by reference TRBV5-1 and TRBJ1-1, is KAGVTQTPRYLIKTRGQQVTLSCSPISGHRSVSWYQQTPGQGLQFLFEYFSETQRNKGNFPGRFSGRQFSNSRSEMNVSTLELGDSALYLCASSLGRVGTEAFFGQGTRLTVV.

V usage is TRBV6-1 and J usage is TRBJ1-2; D perhaps matches TRBD1 (5 bases). V dropped 10 bases and J dropped 4 bases, with 19 bases sitting between them. The CDR3 length is 14 residues. CDR1 is MNHNS and CDR2 is SASEGT in the germline V gene. The CDR3 sequence is CATTPRDRSYGYTF. The CDR3 DNA reads as TGTGCCACCACTCCCAGGGATCGGAGCTATGGCTACACCTTC.

This sequence joins TRBV5-1 and TRBJ2-5, with D tentatively TRBD2 (6 bases). Germline lookup yields CDR1 SGHRS and CDR2 YFSETQ. This CDR3 spans 14 amino acids. Trimming took off 2 bases at V and 5 bases at J, with 13 bases between the two ends. The CDR3 protein is CASSFFEGRETQYF. The CDR3 nucleotides are TGCGCCAGCAGCTTCTTCGAGGGGAGGGAGACCCAGTACTTC.

The chain carries TRBV5-1 and TRBJ1-1, with a weak D call TRBD1 (5 bases). Per the germline V gene, CDR1 is SGHRS and CDR2 is YFSETQ. Trimming removed 2 bases from V and 2 bases from J, with 19 bases in between. CDR3 length: 17 amino acids. The CDR3: CASSLSALGGFNTEAFF. CDR3 nucleotides: TGCGCCAGCAGCTTATCAGCCCTCGGGGGTTTTAACACTGAAGCTTTCTTT.

The chain employs TRBV11-2 and TRBJ2-5; D is perhaps TRBD1 (6 bases). The CDR3 runs to 14 residues. CDR1 SGHAT and CDR2 FQNNGV come from the germline V gene. V was shortened by 5 bases and J by 2 bases, with 12 bases between the two germline ends. The DNA of the CDR3 is TGTGCCAGCAGCATTACAGGGTTACAAGAGACCCAGTACTTC. Translation gives CASSITGLQETQYF.

This chain joins TRBV16 and TRBJ2-5, with 7 positions matching TRBD1. The CDR3 sequence is 15 residues long. J lost 2 bases, V lost 4 bases, and 7 bases had no gene match. Germline-derived CDR1 and CDR2 are KGHSY and FQNENV. This chain's CDR3 is CASSPSQGVQETQYF. In nucleotides, the CDR3 is TGTGCCAGCAGCCCCTCCCAGGGGGTACAAGAGACCCAGTACTTC.

This chain links TRBV19 with TRBJ1-1; TRBD1 matches 9 bases. The CDR3 totals 15 residues. Trimming removed 4 bases from V and 6 bases from J; junction bases left unmatched: 9. Germline CDR1 reads LNHDA; CDR2 reads SQIVND (reference sequence). DNA of the CDR3: TGTGCCAGTAGTACCACCGGGACAGGGATGGCTGAAGCTTTCTTT. Residues: CASSTTGTGMAEAFF.

DNA for the CDR3: TGCAGCGTTGAATTTCGGGGACACCGCACAGATACGCAGTATTTT. It codes for CSVEFRGHRTDTQYF. The rearrangement uses TRBV29-1 and TRBJ2-3; TRBD1 is a possible D gene (6 bases). There are 15 residues in the CDR3. Trimming removed 2 bases from V and 1 base from J, with 13 bases in between. Germline V gene sequence: CDR1 SQVTM, CDR2 ANQGSEA.

This clone was recorded once. The gene calls are TRBV28 and TRBJ1-2; perhaps TRBD1 as D (5 bases). Trimming removed 6 bases from V and 8 bases from J, with 16 bases in between. The CDR3 sequence is 13 residues long. Germline values: CDR1 MDHEN, CDR2 SYDVKM. CDR3: CASRRGVQQGYTF. CDR3 sequence (DNA): TGTGCCAGCAGGCGGGGGGTCCAACAAGGCTACACCTTC.

As concerns this clone: Other DNA sequences in the same sample also yield this CDR3. This rearrangement joins TRBV15 to TRBJ1-5, with a tentative D call TRBD1 (5 bases). The germline V gene encodes CDR1 LNHNV and CDR2 YYDKDF (reference sequence). With 1 base removed from V and 0 bases from J, the gap between germline ends came to 13 bases. The CDR3 extends over 17 amino acids. CDR3 sequence: CATSRGRVRHSNQPQHF. In nucleotides, the CDR3 is TGTGCCACCAGCAGAGGCAGGGTACGACATAGCAATCAGCCCCAGCATTTT.

This clone appeared once. This chain joins TRBV18 and TRBJ2-7; 9 positions agree with TRBD2. This CDR3 region has 13 residues. CDR1 and CDR2 (germline): KGHSH, LQKENI. V lost 5 bases to trimming and J lost 5 bases; unmatched junction nucleotides: 4. CDR3 amino acids: CASSSSGVHEQYF. CDR3 bases: TGTGCCAGCTCATCTAGCGGGGTCCACGAGCAGTACTTC.